This T cell receptor beta chain was captured by sequencing in a study of regulatory T cells in long-lasting Graves disease (dated by TCRdb to the early 2020s). About the full investigation: In the newly diagnosed Graves' disease group, patients had been taking antithyroid drugs for less than 3 months. Patients with persistent Graves' disease were compared with patients with newly diagnosed Graves' disease using TCR sequencing and RNA sequencing of peripheral blood. The study took place in China and was registered as a clinical trial. A total of some 33 samples were covered by TCR sequencing, comprising approximately 13 persistent and 20 or so newly diagnosed Graves' disease patients. The paper's findings and limits, for the study overall: Persistent Graves' disease patients showed lower TCR Shannon entropy and fewer highly expanded clones than newly diagnosed patients, suggesting clonal expansion. Sequencing and analysis were limited to the TCR beta chain. As a limitation, the authors acknowledged that the small sample size may reduce accuracy. The study examined only peripheral blood because the primary lesion, thyroid tissue, could not be accessed. More public clonotypes were shared among persistent patients (around 3,000) than among newly diagnosed patients (approximately 1,000). Persistent disease showed preferential use of TRBV28, TRBJ1-2 and TRBJ2-5, whereas newly diagnosed disease favored TRBV20-1 and TRBJ2-1.

This clonotype has a count of ten or more. Which antigen it targets is not known. One base away there is no much larger clone; base qualities are not given. Libraries came from multiplex PCR. The data were produced on an Illumina HiSeq 4000. iRepertoire HTBI primers and Arm-PCR amplification of CDR3 regions were used to construct TCR beta libraries. Gel purification was performed on PCR products prior to sequencing. From the authors' description of their analysis: Gene usage analysis of CDR3 amino acid clonotypes used the approximately 62 TRBV and 14 to 15 TRBJ segments found across samples. Filtered high-quality paired reads were merged into contigs using COPE and FqMerger. BLAST was used to align contigs to IMGT TRBV, TRBD and TRBJ reference genes, with CDR3 defined following IMGT. Any clonotype with a frequency above 0.1% was classified as a highly expanded clone. Repertoire diversity was measured by Shannon entropy, and V-J evenness by the Gini coefficient. Public clonotypes were defined as clonotypes shared by more than one individual. TCRdb trimmed public reads at Q25 via fastp, called clones via MiXCR and kept in-frame beta chains. All rows with the same CDR3 protein become a single entry with the most common DNA and genes. None of the V and J calls come from the authors' own analysis; TCRdb made them. The sample table contains approximately 440,000 distinct CDR3 sequences; only one count was recorded for 15% to 20% of them. The leading ten clones occupy over 9% of the sample.

Explained via the paper, the time point label denotes: newly diagnosed GD, antithyroid drugs for less than 3 months. RNA was extracted from PBMCs in TRIzol for both TCR sequencing and RNA sequencing. Graves' disease was diagnosed according to American Thyroid Association guidelines. Recruitment of patients was carried out at an endocrinology department in Xi'an, China. Each patient gave roughly 10 milliliters of peripheral blood, collected in an EDTA anticoagulant tube. Ficoll Paque Plus density gradient separation was used to isolate PBMCs, and no additional T cell sorting was done. An Agilent 2100 Bioanalyzer and agarose gel were used to assess RNA quality, and a NanoDrop 2000 was used to measure RNA concentration. The V and J ends are trimmed by 3 bases and 1 base, leaving 9 bases between them. The cysteine opens and the phenylalanine closes a CDR3 of 15 amino acids. The only DNA kept is the CDR3, 45 bases in frame from the first base.

These data were also reused for a study on T cells in Graves' hyperthyroidism and ophthalmopathy. The second paper states: Stable Graves' hyperthyroidism was defined as no progression to ophthalmopathy during 18 months of follow-up. Hyperthyroidism patients were newly diagnosed, had a disease duration of under 2 months, and were aged 18 to 65 years. Patients with uncontrolled infections, other autoimmune diseases, pregnancy or lactation were excluded. Diagnoses were established on the basis of clinical symptoms, serum thyroxine and TRAb, thyroid ultrasound, and orbital computed tomography. For the first round of RT-PCR on the TCR CDR3, the HTBI primer set was used together with the Qiagen OneStep RT-PCR kit. Most expanded thyroid clonotypes (frequency above 0.001) were also detected in blood, a finding suggesting that blood repertoires may reflect thyroid immune responses. A model built on a 13 V-J signature distinguished ophthalmopathy from stable hyperthyroidism, reaching around 88% sensitivity and around 81% specificity in cross-validation and 80%/75% in testing. In validation, progression to ophthalmopathy was predicted by the model with around 70% sensitivity and around 75% specificity, a median of approximately 6.5 months before onset. TCR V-J signatures able to tell the groups apart were searched for in a discovery cohort of more than 90 patients, of whom around 43 had Graves' ophthalmopathy and more than 55 had stable Graves' hyperthyroidism. An independent validation cohort of around 19 hyperthyroidism patients and approximately 16 patients who later progressed to ophthalmopathy tested prospective prediction of ophthalmopathy. For training and testing, the roughly 100 patients in the discovery cohort were randomly divided in a 7:3 ratio. In roughly six Graves' hyperthyroidism patients, the study also compared T-cell repertoires from thyroid tissue with T-cell repertoires from blood. Once sampling was done, hyperthyroidism patients were given methimazole at a starting dose of 30 mg daily, whereas ophthalmopathy patients were given high-dose intravenous methylprednisolone. A second multiplex PCR round built the libraries, followed by size selection and purification. Paired-end sequencing of the libraries was performed with 100 bp reads on an Illumina HiSeq2000. SOAPnuke was used to process the raw data, with reads discarded if the reads contained adapters or uncalled bases, had a mean Phred below 15, or lacked an exact constant-primer or identifier match. COPE v1.2.5 was used to merge high-quality paired reads, and clonotypes were defined as unique nucleotide sequences. Clonotypes were aligned to IMGT TRBV, TRBD and TRBJ reference segments using MiTCR v1.1. Analysis was restricted to V-J combinations with a frequency above 0.0001, which covered over 98% of repertoires. The TCS score was defined as the ratio of F50 (clonal expansion) to E x V (chaos), calculated using BLOSUM62-based TCRdist between CDR3 peptides within each V-J. Welch's t-statistics and random forest reduced roughly 530 V-J features to 13, which were used in a naive Bayes classifier (R e1071). No statistical method was used to set the sample size in advance, and investigators knew the group allocation. The paper reports TCR Vbeta CDR3 sequencing of 130 to 150 peripheral blood samples: 40 to 45 ophthalmopathy, some 80 hyperthyroidism and roughly 17 progressor patients.

The source material was peripheral blood mononuclear cells (PBMCs), sampled at new diagnosis, from a patient treated with antithyroid drugs. This receptor was identified in a man aged 35 to 55 with Graves disease. Donor details come from another sample of the same person, matched by shared clones. The V and J segments used are TRBV12-3 or TRBV12-4 and TRBJ2-2; the D gene may be TRBD1 or TRBD2, since each aligns over 5 bases. The CDR3 loop reads CASSFEGRNTGELFF. The DNA sequence is given as TGTGCCAGCAGTTTCGAGGGGCGGAACACCGGGGAGCTGTTTTTT.